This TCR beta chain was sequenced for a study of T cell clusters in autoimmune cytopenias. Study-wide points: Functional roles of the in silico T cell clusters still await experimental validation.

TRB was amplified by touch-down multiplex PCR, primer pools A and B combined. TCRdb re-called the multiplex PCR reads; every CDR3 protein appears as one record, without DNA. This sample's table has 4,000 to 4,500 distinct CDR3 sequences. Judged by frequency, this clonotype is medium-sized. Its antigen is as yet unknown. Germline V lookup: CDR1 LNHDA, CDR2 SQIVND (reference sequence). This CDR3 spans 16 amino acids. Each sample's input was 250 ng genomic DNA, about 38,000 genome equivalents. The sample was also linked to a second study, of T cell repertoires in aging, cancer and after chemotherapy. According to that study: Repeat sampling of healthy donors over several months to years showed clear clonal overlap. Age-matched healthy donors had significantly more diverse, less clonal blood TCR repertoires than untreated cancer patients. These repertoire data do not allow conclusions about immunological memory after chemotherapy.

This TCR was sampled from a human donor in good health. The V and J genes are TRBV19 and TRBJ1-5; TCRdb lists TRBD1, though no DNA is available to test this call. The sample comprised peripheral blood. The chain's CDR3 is CASSMGRGQLGQPQHF.